The 24 T cell receptor beta chains presented below share a single source sample, sequenced in a study of blood T cell repertoires in COVID-19. Sequencing was performed with immunoSEQ multiplex PCR; in TCRdb, only in-frame clones are kept and a portion is missing. The repertoire holds approximately 260,000 clones, with approximately 83% as singletons. The sequenced material came from peripheral blood. The source of these receptors is a woman in her seventies with acute or convalescent COVID-19.

The chain has TRBV12-5 and TRBJ1-1, with a possible D match to TRBD1 (5 bases). The CDR3 spans 14 residues. Looked up from germline, CDR1 is LGHNT and CDR2 is FRNRAP. Trimming left V 2 bases short and J 1 base short, with 8 bases between. CDR3 sequence reads: CASGLSQGNTEAFF. The CDR3 nucleotides read TGTGCTAGTGGTTTGTCTCAGGGGAACACTGAAGCTTTCTTT.

This clone was recorded a few times. The chain carries TRBV5-4 and TRBJ1-2, with D perhaps matching TRBD1 (6 bases). This CDR3 has 13 residues. Trimming removed 4 bases at V and 3 bases at J, with 10 bases between. The germline V gene encodes CDR1 SGHNT and CDR2 YYREEE (reference sequence). CDR3 bases: TGTGCCAGCAGCGACACAGGGTACTATGGCTACACCTTC. It translates to CASSDTGYYGYTF.

In this sample, this clone turned up a few times. The chain joins TRBV19 to TRBJ2-3; 9 positions match TRBD1. After removal of 4 bases from V and 2 bases from J, the junction contained 7 bases not matched to a gene. CDR3 length equals 16 residues. Germline CDR1 LNHDA, CDR2 SQIVND (reference sequence). The CDR3 DNA follows: TGTGCCAGTAGTACCGGACAGGGGCGCACCACAGATACGCAGTATTTT. Amino acid sequence: CASSTGQGRTTDTQYF.

Only one count was recorded for this clone. This chain uses TRBV18 with TRBJ1-1, with D possibly TRBD1 on 6 matching bases. Per germline, CDR1 KGHSH and CDR2 LQKENI. The CDR3 has 15 amino acids. With 6 bases removed from V and 4 bases from J, the gap between germline ends came to 18 bases. In nucleotides, the CDR3 is TGTGCCAGCTCCCAAAGGGGGGGAACAAGCACTGAAGCTTTCTTT. Protein: CASSQRGGTSTEAFF. Supplemented by reference TRBV18 and TRBJ1-1, the full variable domain reads NAGVMQNPRHLVRRRGQEARLRCSPMKGHSHVYWYRQLPEEGLKFMVYLQKENIIDESGMPKERFSAEFPKEGPSILRIQQVVRGDSAAYFCASSQRGGTSTEAFFGQGTRLTVV.

The CDR3 is CASRGPRQETQYF. The CDR3 coding sequence is TGTGCCAGCAGGGGGCCGAGACAAGAGACCCAGTACTTC. This chain connects TRBV2 to TRBJ2-5; tentative D call: TRBD1 (5 bases). In germline, CDR1 is SNHLY, CDR2 FYNNEI. The CDR3 length is 13 residues. Trimming stripped 6 bases from V and 2 bases from J, with 10 bases between.

The chain is built from TRBV7-2 and TRBJ1-2; TRBD1 matches 7 bases. From germline, CDR1 is SGHTA and CDR2 FQGNSA. This CDR3 is built from 17 residues. Trimming at V came to 2 bases and at J to 8 bases, leaving 17 bases not matched to a gene. CDR3 loop: CASSLRHWQGDKWGYTF. The DNA of the CDR3 is TGTGCCAGCAGCTTAAGGCATTGGCAGGGGGATAAGTGGGGCTACACCTTC.

V gene TRBV6-5 combines with J gene TRBJ2-1; 9 nucleotides line up with TRBD2. CDR3 length: 12 residues. The germline V gene has CDR1 MNHEY and CDR2 SVGAGI. With 5 bases clipped from V and 11 bases from J, the junction kept 4 bases outside the gene matches. The CDR3 region has the DNA TGTGCCAGCAGTCGTAGCGGGGGCCAGCAGTTCTTC. This encodes CASSRSGGQQFF.

V gene TRBV14 combines with J gene TRBJ1-5; D remains ambiguous. Trimming took off 6 bases at V and 1 base at J, with 7 bases between the two ends. The CDR3 length is 13 residues. Germline V lookup: CDR1 SGHDN, CDR2 FVKESK. CDR3 sequence reads: CASRNPSNQPQHF. For the CDR3, the DNA is TGTGCCAGCAGAAATCCAAGCAATCAGCCCCAGCATTTT.

The V call is TRBV19, the J call TRBJ1-2; D unclear. Germline CDR1 reads LNHDA; CDR2 reads SQIVND (reference sequence). V lost 7 bases and J 8 bases, leaving 11 bases between the germline ends. The CDR3 totals 11 residues. The CDR3 region has the DNA TGTGCCAGTAAAGAAGCGACGGGCTACACCTTC. Its protein is CASKEATGYTF.

The V gene is TRBV7-7, the J gene TRBJ2-3; 11 nucleotides line up with TRBD2. The CDR3 consists of 15 residues. The junction had 1 base not matched to a gene; V was cut back by 2 bases and J by 3 bases. CDR1 and CDR2 from the germline V gene are SSHAT and FNYEAQ (reference sequence). CDR3: CASSLLAGGTDTQYF. As DNA, the CDR3 is TGTGCCAGCAGCTTATTAGCGGGGGGGACAGATACGCAGTATTTT.

The chain combines TRBV7-9 with TRBJ2-5; the D gene is possibly TRBD2 (7 bases). CDR1 and CDR2 from the germline V gene are SEHNR and FQNEAQ (reference sequence). V was cut by 1 base and J by 1 base, with 19 bases left in between. The length of the CDR3 is 18 residues. CDR3: CASSLGLGGGEGQETQYF. The CDR3 nucleotides are TGTGCCAGCAGCTTAGGGCTTGGGGGGGGCGAGGGCCAAGAGACCCAGTACTTC.

V is TRBV19 and J is TRBJ1-5; maybe TRBD1 (6 bases). Germline CDR1 reads LNHDA; CDR2 reads SQIVND (reference sequence). The ends were cut back, 6 bases at V and 0 bases at J, with 15 bases in the middle. CDR3 length: 16 residues. The CDR3 loop is CASSLTWDISNQPQHF. The CDR3, as DNA: TGTGCCAGTAGCCTTACCTGGGACATTAGCAATCAGCCCCAGCATTTT.

The V call is TRBV6-5, the J call TRBJ2-3, with no clear D. CDR3 length: 14 amino acids. The germline CDR1 and CDR2 sequences are MNHEY and SVGAGI. Trimming pared 6 bases from V and 0 bases from J, leaving 10 bases between. The CDR3 spells CASRRSVSTDTQYF. Written as DNA, the CDR3 is TGTGCCAGCAGACGAAGCGTTAGCACAGATACGCAGTATTTT.

The J gene is TRBJ1-2, the V gene TRBV25-1; the D is unclear. This CDR3 has 14 amino acids. V was trimmed by 3 bases and J by 1 base, leaving 9 bases between them. Germline V gives CDR1 MGHDK, CDR2 SYGVNS. This CDR3 is CASSEAGRNYGYTF. DNA of the CDR3: TGTGCCAGCAGTGAGGCAGGTCGTAACTATGGCTACACCTTC.

This sequence joins TRBV7-9 and TRBJ1-2; 8 bases line up with TRBD1. With 1 base clipped from V and 8 bases from J, the junction kept 12 bases outside the gene matches. CDR1 and CDR2 (germline): SEHNR, FQNEAQ (reference sequence). The CDR3 has 16 amino acids. CDR3 sequence reads: CASSLVVSGGKPGYTF. In DNA, the CDR3 is TGTGCCAGCAGCTTAGTGGTGTCAGGGGGCAAGCCGGGCTACACCTTC. The variable domain in full, completed from reference TRBV7-9 and TRBJ1-2, reads DTGVSQNPRHKITKRGQNVTFRCDPISEHNRLYWYRQTLGQGPEFLTYFQNEAQLEKSRLLSDRFSAERPKGSFSTLEIQRTEQGDSAMYLCASSLVVSGGKPGYTFGSGTRLTVV.

The CDR3 loop reads CASSVGGGTYEQYF. The DNA of the CDR3 is TGCGCCAGCAGCGTCGGGGGTGGAACCTACGAGCAGTACTTC. The V gene is TRBV5-1, the J gene TRBJ2-7; D perhaps matches TRBD2 (6 bases). CDR3 length equals 14 residues. The V end was cut by 4 bases, the J end by 2 bases, with 13 bases between. Germline V gives CDR1 SGHRS, CDR2 YFSETQ.

In its sample, this clone was seen a few times. The chain combines TRBV6-4 with TRBJ1-5; D remains unclear. Per the germline V gene, CDR1 is MRHNA and CDR2 is SNTAGT. This CDR3 has 13 amino acids. Trimming stripped 3 bases from V and 3 bases from J, with 6 bases between. The CDR3 DNA reads TGTGCCAGCAGTGAGGCAATCAATCAGCCCCAGCATTTT. Protein product: CASSEAINQPQHF.

This clone has a single count. The genes are TRBV3-1 (or the pseudogene TRBV3-2) and TRBJ1-6; no clear D gene. The germline V gene has CDR1 LGHDT and CDR2 YNNKEL (reference sequence). Trimming took off 1 base at V and 10 bases at J, with 11 bases between the two ends. CDR3 length: 14 residues. CDR3 sequence: CASSQVEGGSPLHF. CDR3 in DNA: TGTGCCAGCAGCCAAGTCGAGGGAGGCTCACCCCTCCACTTT.

The chain employs TRBV7-3 and TRBJ2-2, with D tentatively TRBD2 (7 bases). Trimming took 0 bases from V and 4 from J, leaving 12 bases between them. The CDR3 loop spans 16 amino acids. From germline, CDR1 is SGHTA and CDR2 FQGTGA. The CDR3 nucleotides read TGTGCCAGCAGCTTAACGGGGCGGGGGCGCACCGGGGAGCTGTTTTTT. Amino acids: CASSLTGRGRTGELFF.

This rearrangement joins TRBV5-1 to TRBJ1-4; TRBD1 is a possible D gene (5 bases). The CDR3 contains 15 residues. CDR1 and CDR2 from the germline V gene are SGHRS and YFSETQ. Trimming pared 2 bases from V and 6 bases from J, leaving 14 bases between. CDR3 in DNA: TGCGCCAGCAGCTTCATGGCAGGGATGGATGAAAAACTGTTTTTT. Its translation is CASSFMAGMDEKLFF.

The gene calls are TRBV3-1 (or the pseudogene TRBV3-2) and TRBJ2-1; TRBD2 matches at 12 bases. The germline gives CDR1 LGHDT, CDR2 YNNKEL (reference sequence). The CDR3 is 17 residues long. V shed 4 bases and J 4 bases; nucleotides not matched to a gene: 8. The CDR3 loop is CASSLASGGGSYNEQFF. CDR3 in DNA: TGTGCCAGCAGCCTCGCTAGCGGGGGGGGGTCTTACAATGAGCAGTTCTTC.

J is TRBJ1-1 and V is TRBV10-3; 9 bases are a match to TRBD1. After removal of 10 bases from V and 6 bases from J, the junction contained 9 bases not matched to a gene. The germline CDR1 and CDR2 sequences are ENHRY and SYGVKD. This CDR3 comprises 13 residues. The CDR3 DNA follows: TGTGCCACAATACAGGGGGCGGTTGCTGAAGCTTTCTTT. It encodes CATIQGAVAEAFF.

V is TRBV11-2 and J is TRBJ2-1; TRBD2 matches at 14 bases. The ends lost 5 bases at V and 10 bases at J; junction bases unmatched: 7. Germline loops: CDR1 SGHAT, CDR2 FQNNGV. The CDR3 sequence is 15 residues long. Written as DNA, the CDR3 is TGTGCCAGCAGCGTGACTAGCGGGGGGGCAGCCGAGCAGTTCTTC. Translated: CASSVTSGGAAEQFF. The variable domain in full, with the rest retrieved from reference TRBV11-2 and TRBJ2-1, is EAGVAQSPRYKIIEKRQSVAFWCNPISGHATLYWYQQILGQGPKLLIQFQNNGVVDDSQLPKDRFSAERLKGVDSTLKIQPAKLEDSAVYLCASSVTSGGAAEQFFGPGTRLTVL.

The rearrangement uses TRBV18 and TRBJ2-7; the D gene is possibly TRBD2 (6 bases). CDR3 size: 14 residues. Germline V gene lookup returns CDR1 KGHSH and CDR2 LQKENI. V lost 0 bases and J lost 2, with 8 bases in between. For the CDR3, the DNA is TGTGCCAGCTCACCACCGGCGGGGACCTACGAGCAGTACTTC. As protein: CASSPPAGTYEQYF. Full variable domain (remainder filled in from reference TRBV18 and TRBJ2-7): NAGVMQNPRHLVRRRGQEARLRCSPMKGHSHVYWYRQLPEEGLKFMVYLQKENIIDESGMPKERFSAEFPKEGPSILRIQQVVRGDSAAYFCASSPPAGTYEQYFGPGTRLTVT.